These 10 T cell receptor beta chains came from one sample sequenced in a study of blood T cell repertoires in COVID-19. The data were produced by immunoSEQ multiplex PCR, yet TCRdb's version contains in-frame clones alone and is incomplete. The profile shows under 200,000 clones, approximately 88% of them singletons. Sequencing used peripheral blood. The receptors originated from a woman in her fifties or sixties with acute or convalescent COVID-19.

This chain links TRBV7-6 with TRBJ1-2; 7 bases fit TRBD1. Germline-derived CDR1 and CDR2 are SGHVS and FNYEAQ. The CDR3 runs to 15 residues. The V gene end was trimmed by 4 bases and the J gene end by 8 bases; junction bases not matched to a gene: 13. The CDR3: CASSSQRQGSRGYTF. CDR3 in DNA: TGTGCCAGCAGCTCTCAGAGACAGGGCTCGAGGGGCTACACCTTC.

The V gene is TRBV24-1, the J gene TRBJ2-3, with 7 bases fitting TRBD2. V gave up 5 bases and J gave up 0 bases; unmatched junction bases: 1. This CDR3 is built from 14 residues. Germline-derived CDR1 and CDR2 are KGHDR and SFDVKD. The CDR3 region has the DNA TGTGCCACCAGTGTGGGGGGGAGCACAGATACGCAGTATTTT. Translation gives CATSVGGSTDTQYF.

V gene TRBV19 combines with J gene TRBJ2-7; TRBD1 matches 8 bases. This CDR3 is built from 13 residues. The germline CDR1 and CDR2 sequences are LNHDA and SQIVND (reference sequence). V was pared by 5 bases and J by 5 bases, with 5 bases of the junction left unmatched. The CDR3 region is CASSGQGVNEQYF. DNA for the CDR3: TGTGCCAGTAGTGGACAGGGCGTCAACGAGCAGTACTTC.

The chain employs TRBV6-2 or TRBV6-3 and TRBJ1-1, with a tentative D call TRBD1 (5 bases). This CDR3 has 16 residues. Trimming left V 0 bases short and J 0 bases short, with 11 bases between. Germline V gives CDR1 MNHEY, CDR2 SVGEGT. The CDR3 DNA is TGTGCCAGCAGTTACTCGCCGACAGACTTGAACACTGAAGCTTTCTTT. It encodes CASSYSPTDLNTEAFF.

V and J are TRBV4-1 and TRBJ2-3, with 8 bases that match TRBD2. V was pared by 1 base and J by 3 bases, with 12 bases of the junction left unmatched. The CDR3 has 18 amino acids. Germline V gene lookup returns CDR1 MGHRA and CDR2 YSYEKL. In DNA form, the CDR3 reads TGCGCCAGCAGCCAAGTTACCCCTTCTAGCGGGCGGACAGATACGCAGTATTTT. This gives the protein CASSQVTPSSGRTDTQYF.

The gene calls are TRBV5-4 and TRBJ1-1; D may be TRBD1 (5 bases). V dropped 3 bases and J dropped 5 bases, with 20 bases sitting between them. The CDR3 loop spans 16 amino acids. Germline V gene sequence: CDR1 SGHNT, CDR2 YYREEE (reference sequence). The CDR3 spells CASSSLRGVTRTEAFF. CDR3 coding DNA: TGTGCCAGCAGCTCTCTCCGGGGGGTTACACGGACTGAAGCTTTCTTT.

The chain uses TRBV11-2 and TRBJ2-1, with D possibly TRBD1 on 7 matching bases. The CDR3 runs to 15 residues. Germline V lookup: CDR1 SGHAT, CDR2 FQNNGV. The V end lost 3 bases, the J end lost 8 bases, and 17 bases lay between the germline ends. The CDR3 DNA follows: TGTGCCAGCAGCTTCGGGAGACAGGGTTGGGATGAGCAGTTCTTC. Its translation is CASSFGRQGWDEQFF.

V gene TRBV3-1 (or the pseudogene TRBV3-2) combines with J gene TRBJ2-7; TRBD1 matches at 9 bases. The CDR3 contains 15 residues. Germline V gene sequence: CDR1 LGHDT, CDR2 YNNKEL (reference sequence). Trimming cost V 5 bases and J 0 bases; bases outside gene matches: 5. The CDR3 DNA is TGTGCCAGCAGCGTTGCGACAGGGGGCTCCTACGAGCAGTACTTC. It translates to CASSVATGGSYEQYF.

The J gene is TRBJ1-2, the V gene TRBV7-9; D is perhaps TRBD1 (5 bases). The CDR3 totals 14 residues. V was clipped by 1 base and J by 7 bases, with 13 bases between them. Germline V gene sequence: CDR1 SEHNR, CDR2 FQNEAQ (reference sequence). The CDR3: CASSLGRTWGGYTF. The CDR3 DNA follows: TGTGCCAGCAGCTTAGGCAGGACATGGGGTGGCTACACCTTC.

The V call is TRBV27, the J call TRBJ1-6, with D tentatively TRBD1 (6 bases). The CDR3 is 16 amino acids. Germline CDR1 MNHEY, CDR2 SMNVEV (reference sequence). V lost 2 bases to trimming and J lost 10 bases, with 18 bases between them. DNA for the CDR3: TGTGCCAGCAGTTTAAGAGGGGGAACTCACGGATCACCCCTCCACTTT. Its translation is CASSLRGGTHGSPLHF.